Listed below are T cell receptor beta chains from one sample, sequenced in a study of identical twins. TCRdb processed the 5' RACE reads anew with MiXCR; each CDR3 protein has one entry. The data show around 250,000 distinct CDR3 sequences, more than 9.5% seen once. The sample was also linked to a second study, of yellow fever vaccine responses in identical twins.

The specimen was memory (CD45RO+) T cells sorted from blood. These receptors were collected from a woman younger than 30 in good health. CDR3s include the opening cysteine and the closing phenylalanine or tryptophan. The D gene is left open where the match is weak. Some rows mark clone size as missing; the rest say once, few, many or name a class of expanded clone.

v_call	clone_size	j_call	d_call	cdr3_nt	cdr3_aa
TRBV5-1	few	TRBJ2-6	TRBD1	TGCGCCAGCGAACAGGGGGCGCTGGTTTCTGGGGCCAACGTCCTGACTTTC	CASEQGALVSGANVLTF
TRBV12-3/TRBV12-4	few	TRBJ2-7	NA	TGTGCCAGCAGTTTACGGACGGACGGACTATACTACGAGCAGTACTTC	CASSLRTDGLYYEQYF
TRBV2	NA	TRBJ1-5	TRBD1	TGTGCCAGCAGTGAGCGACAGGGAGCCGTAAGGCCCCAGCATTTT	CASSERQGAVRPQHF
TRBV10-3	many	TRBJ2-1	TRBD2	TGTGCCATCAGTGAGCCCGGGACTAGCGGGACGCTCTACAATGAGCAGTTCTTC	CAISEPGTSGTLYNEQFF
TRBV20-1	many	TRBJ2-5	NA	TGCAGTGCTAGAGACTCGGGACACCCGGCTAAAGAGACCCAGTACTTC	CSARDSGHPAKETQYF
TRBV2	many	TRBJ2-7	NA	TGTGCCAGCAGGGGGGGACAGCCTCCCTACGAGCAGTACTTC	CASRGGQPPYEQYF
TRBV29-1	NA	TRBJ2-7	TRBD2	TGCAGCGTTCCACTAGCGGGATTAGGCGAGCAGTACTTC	CSVPLAGLGEQYF
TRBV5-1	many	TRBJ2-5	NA	TGCGCCAGCAGCTTGGCAGCACAACAAGAGACCCAGTACTTC	CASSLAAQQETQYF
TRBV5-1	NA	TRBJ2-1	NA	TGCGCCAGCAGCTACGGCCTCCTGGGCAATGAGCAGTTCTTC	CASSYGLLGNEQFF
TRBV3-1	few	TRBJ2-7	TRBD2	TGTGCCAGCAGCCTAGCGGGAGGGCTGGGGGAGCAGTACTTC	CASSLAGGLGEQYF
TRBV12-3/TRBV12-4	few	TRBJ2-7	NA	TGTGCCAGCAGTTTATTTGGCGCGGGAAGCGCGAAGCAGTACTTC	CASSLFGAGSAKQYF
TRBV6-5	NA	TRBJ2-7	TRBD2	TGTGCCAGCAGTTTGTATCGGGAGGGCTACGAGCAGTACTTC	CASSLYREGYEQYF
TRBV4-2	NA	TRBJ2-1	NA	TGTGCCAGCAGCCAAGAAGCCGCAGGGAACTACAATGAGCAGTTCTTC	CASSQEAAGNYNEQFF
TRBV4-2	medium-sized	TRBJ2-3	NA	TGTGCCAGCAGCCAAGGAGGGCCGCAAACTAGAACGCAGTATTTT	CASSQGGPQTRTQYF
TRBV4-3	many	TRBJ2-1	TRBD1	TGCGCCAGCAGCCAAGCCCACGGACAGGGGTCTCACAATGAGCAGTTCTTC	CASSQAHGQGSHNEQFF
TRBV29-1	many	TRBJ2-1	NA	TGCAGCGTTGTTCGGGTCTACAATGAGCAGTTCTTC	CSVVRVYNEQFF
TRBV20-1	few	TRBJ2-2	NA	TGCAGTGCTCTTGGACCGACCCGGGGGACCGGGGAGCTGTTTTTT	CSALGPTRGTGELFF
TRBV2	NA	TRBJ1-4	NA	TGTGCCAGCAGCCGAGGGGCACCGGATGAAAAACTGTTTTTT	CASSRGAPDEKLFF
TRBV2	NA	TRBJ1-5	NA	TGTGCCAGCAGTGAAAATGTTCACCGCAATCAGCCCCAGCATTTT	CASSENVHRNQPQHF
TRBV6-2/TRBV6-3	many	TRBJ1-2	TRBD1	TGTGCCAGCAGTGTCATCGGGACAGGATATGGCTACACCTTC	CASSVIGTGYGYTF
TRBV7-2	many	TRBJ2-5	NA	TGTGCCAGCAGCGATCCGGGGCTAGAGACCCAGTACTTC	CASSDPGLETQYF
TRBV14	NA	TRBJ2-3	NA	TGTGCCAGCAGCCAAGCTAGCAACACAGATACGCAGTATTTT	CASSQASNTDTQYF
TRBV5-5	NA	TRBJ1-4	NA	TGTGCCAGCAGCCCCGCTTCAACTAATGAAAAACTGTTTTTT	CASSPASTNEKLFF
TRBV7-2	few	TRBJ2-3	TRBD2	TGTGCCAGCAGCATGGGACTAGCGGGCACAGATACGCAGTATTTT	CASSMGLAGTDTQYF
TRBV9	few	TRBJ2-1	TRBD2	TGTGCCAGCAGCGTAGGGGGAGGGGTCCCCAATGAGCAGTTCTTC	CASSVGGGVPNEQFF
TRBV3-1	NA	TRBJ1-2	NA	TGTGCCAGCAGCCTAGTGGGGGGATCTGACTATGGCTACACCTTC	CASSLVGGSDYGYTF
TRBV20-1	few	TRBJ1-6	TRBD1	TGCAGTGCTAGTGGGACAGGGCCGCGTTCACCCCTCCACTTT	CSASGTGPRSPLHF
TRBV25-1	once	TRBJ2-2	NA	NA	CASSARQIPNTGELFFF
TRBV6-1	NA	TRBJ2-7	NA	TGTGCCAGCCGCTTGGGGGATGGCGCCTACGAGCAGTACTTC	CASRLGDGAYEQYF
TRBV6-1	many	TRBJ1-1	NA	TGTGCCAGCAGGGGAAAGGTGGACAGGAACACTGAAGCTTTCTTT	CASRGKVDRNTEAFF
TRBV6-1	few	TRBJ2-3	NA	TGTGCCAGCAGCCGCATGGGGGCCGGGACAGATACGCAGTATTTT	CASSRMGAGTDTQYF